These 23 T cell receptor beta chains originate from one sample sequenced in a study of cytomegalovirus exposure and HLA in healthy donors. Primers included in the PCR were 60 Vbeta and 13 Jbeta primers. Sequencing was performed with immunoSEQ multiplex PCR; in TCRdb, only in-frame clones are kept and a portion is missing. The sample lists some 140,000 clones, roughly 70% occurring once. The material sequenced was PBMCs. Receptors were obtained from a human donor in good health.

The rearrangement uses TRBV11-3 and TRBJ1-4; 7 bases are shared with TRBD1. V was pared by 5 bases and J by 6 bases, with 9 bases of the junction left unmatched. Per germline, CDR1 SGHNT and CDR2 YENEEA. The CDR3 is made up of 15 amino acids. CDR3 sequence: CASSLRTGVDEKLFF. The CDR3 nucleotides read TGTGCCAGCAGCCTACGAACAGGGGTGGATGAAAAACTGTTTTTT.

The J gene is TRBJ2-3, the V gene TRBV5-1; TRBD2 aligns across 12 bases. The germline CDR1 and CDR2 sequences are SGHRS and YFSETQ. The trim removed 4 bases at V and 4 bases at J, leaving 4 bases unmatched. CDR3 length: 15 residues. CDR3 sequence (DNA): TGCGCCAGCAGCCCAGGGACTAGCGGGCCAGATACGCAGTATTTT. It codes for CASSPGTSGPDTQYF.

The chain has TRBV4-2 and TRBJ2-5, with D possibly TRBD2 on 5 matching bases. Germline CDR1 is LGHNA and CDR2 is YNFKEQ. This CDR3 comprises 17 residues. Trimming removed 0 bases at V and 5 bases at J, with 19 bases between. For the CDR3, the DNA is TGTGCCAGCAGCCAAGATACTGCAGGAAGGAGGTGGGAGACCCAGTACTTC. Amino acids: CASSQDTAGRRWETQYF.

Here the CDR3 reads CSVRLGRSYEQYF. The CDR3 DNA sequence: TGCAGCGTTAGACTAGGCCGTTCCTACGAGCAGTACTTC. This chain uses TRBV29-1 with TRBJ2-7, with D perhaps matching TRBD2 (6 bases). The CDR3 sequence is 13 residues long. Germline V CDR1 and CDR2: SQVTM, ANQGSEA. V lost 5 bases, J lost 1 base, and 12 bases lay in between.

This CDR3 is CASSGPVHNEQFF. CDR3 bases: TGCGCCAGCAGCGGCCCAGTCCACAATGAGCAGTTCTTC. The V call is TRBV4-1, the J call TRBJ2-1; D is ambiguous. Trimming stripped 5 bases from V and 5 bases from J, with 10 bases between. Germline CDR1 MGHRA, CDR2 YSYEKL. The CDR3 has 13 residues.

J is TRBJ2-7 and V is TRBV28; D may be TRBD1 (6 bases). The V end lost 1 base, the J end lost 7 bases, and 14 bases lay between the germline ends. The CDR3 totals 14 residues. Germline V CDR1 and CDR2: MDHEN, SYDVKM. This CDR3 reads CASSLFGGSREQYF. The CDR3 nucleotides are TGTGCCAGCAGTTTATTTGGGGGCTCGAGGGAGCAGTACTTC.

The rearrangement links TRBV6-6 to TRBJ1-3; D is unclear. There are 16 residues in the CDR3. CDR1 is MNHNY and CDR2 is SVGAGI in the germline V gene (reference sequence). V was cut by 2 bases and J by 0 bases, with 11 bases left in between. The CDR3 spells CASSYAPFSSGNTIYF. The CDR3, as DNA: TGTGCCAGCAGTTACGCCCCTTTTAGCTCTGGAAACACCATATATTTT.

The gene calls are TRBV27 and TRBJ2-4; 12 bases are shared with TRBD2. Germline V gene sequence: CDR1 MNHEY, CDR2 SMNVEV (reference sequence). With 1 base clipped from V and 5 bases from J, the junction kept 6 bases outside the gene matches. This CDR3 contains 17 residues. This chain's CDR3 is CASSLFASGRVENIQYF. Here the CDR3 DNA reads TGTGCCAGCAGTTTATTTGCTAGCGGGAGGGTGGAAAACATTCAGTACTTC.

As to this clone: The junction departs from germline at one end; a sequencing error may be responsible. This chain joins TRBV7-2 and TRBJ2-3; TRBD2 matches 8 bases. The CDR3 totals 15 residues. Germline loops: CDR1 SGHTA, CDR2 FQGNSA. In DNA form, the CDR3 reads TGTGCCAGCAGCTTTAGCGGGAAGAGCACAGATGCGCAGTATTTT. Its protein is CASSFSGKSTDAQYF.

This clone was picked up one time. The chain has TRBV7-8 and TRBJ1-2; no definite D call. Germline V lookup: CDR1 SGHVS, CDR2 FQNEAQ. The CDR3 length is 13 residues. The V gene lost 3 bases and the J gene lost 5 bases, with 10 bases spanning the gap. The CDR3 spells CASSFLRGYGYTF. DNA of the CDR3: TGTGCCAGCAGCTTCCTCAGAGGTTATGGCTACACCTTC. Full variable domain (remainder filled in from reference TRBV7-8 and TRBJ1-2): GAGVSQSPRYKVAKRGQDVALRCDPISGHVSLFWYQQALGQGPEFLTYFQNEAQLDKSGLPSDRFFAERPEGSVSTLKIQRTQQEDSAVYLCASSFLRGYGYTFGSGTRLTVV.

The rearrangement uses TRBV19 and TRBJ1-1; 7 nucleotides line up with TRBD1. The CDR3 extends over 16 amino acids. CDR1 LNHDA and CDR2 SQIVND come from the germline V gene (reference sequence). Trimming removed 1 base from V and 0 bases from J; junction bases left unmatched: 5. CDR3 region: CASSIAGTAMNTEAFF. The CDR3, as DNA: TGTGCCAGTAGTATAGCGGGGACAGCCATGAACACTGAAGCTTTCTTT.

This chain uses TRBV4-1 with TRBJ2-1; 14 nucleotides line up with TRBD2. The germline CDR1 and CDR2 sequences are MGHRA and YSYEKL. Trimming at V came to 4 bases and at J to 6 bases, leaving 8 bases not matched to a gene. The CDR3 sequence is 17 residues long. CDR3 in amino acids: CASSPRPGLAGVNEQFF. The CDR3, as DNA: TGCGCCAGCAGCCCGCGACCGGGACTAGCGGGAGTCAATGAGCAGTTCTTC.

The rearrangement uses TRBV20-1 and TRBJ1-1, with D possibly TRBD1 on 5 matching bases. This CDR3 spans 10 amino acids. V was trimmed by 6 bases and J by 6 bases, leaving 8 bases between them. Germline CDR1 is DFQATT and CDR2 is SNEGSKA (reference sequence). The CDR3 spells CSAGVPEAFF. Written as DNA, the CDR3 is TGCAGTGCAGGGGTCCCTGAAGCTTTCTTT.

The chain couples TRBV18 to TRBJ2-1; D call uncertain. There are 13 residues in the CDR3. V dropped 6 bases and J dropped 8 bases, with 14 bases sitting between them. The germline V gene has CDR1 KGHSH and CDR2 LQKENI. The CDR3 nucleotides are TGTGCCAGCTCCTCAGTGACGGCGGATGAGCAGTTCTTC. It is translated as CASSSVTADEQFF.

The chain recombines TRBV19 with TRBJ2-5; 7 bases are a match to TRBD1. The J call may not be correct, given that the DNA end is closer to TRBJ2-7. This CDR3 contains 14 residues. Germline V lookup: CDR1 LNHDA, CDR2 SQIVND (reference sequence). CDR3 sequence reads: CASSFTGEAYEQYF. In DNA, the CDR3 is TGTGCCAGTAGTTTCACAGGGGAAGCCTACGAGCAGTACTTC.

This clone was seen more than once but under ten times. V usage is TRBV7-8 and J usage is TRBJ2-1; TRBD2 agrees at 12 bases. CDR1 is SGHVS, CDR2 FQNEAQ, per germline. V shed 0 bases and J 12 bases; nucleotides not matched to a gene: 6. The CDR3 covers 15 residues. The CDR3 DNA is TGTGCCAGCAGCTTAGCGACTAGCGGGAGCTTTTTGCAGTTCTTC. Its protein product is CASSLATSGSFLQFF.

In regard to this clone: Other DNA sequences of this sample code for an identical CDR3. The V call is TRBV5-1, the J call TRBJ2-7; 9 nucleotides agree with TRBD1. CDR1 is SGHRS, CDR2 YFSETQ, per germline. J was trimmed by 2 bases and V by 3 bases; bases with no gene match: 3. CDR3 length: 14 amino acids. CDR3 nucleotide sequence: TGCGCCAGCAGCTCGGGACAGGGTGCCTACGAGCAGTACTTC. It encodes CASSSGQGAYEQYF.

The rearrangement uses TRBV19 and TRBJ1-5, with 11 bases that match TRBD1. This CDR3 has 14 amino acids. Germline V CDR1 and CDR2: LNHDA, SQIVND (reference sequence). The V gene end was trimmed by 8 bases and the J gene end by 4 bases; junction bases not matched to a gene: 4. CDR3: CASGGTGGNQPQHF. The CDR3 nucleotides are TGTGCCAGTGGGGGGACAGGGGGGAATCAGCCCCAGCATTTT.

The rearrangement joins TRBV10-3 to TRBJ2-2, with D perhaps TRBD1 (5 bases). Trimming cost V 0 bases and J 7 bases, with 6 bases left between them. Germline CDR1 ENHRY, CDR2 SYGVKD. This CDR3 is built from 13 residues. CDR3 nucleotide sequence: TGTGCCATCAGTGAGTCCAGGGACGGGGAGCTGTTTTTT. Protein: CAISESRDGELFF.

On this clone itself: This sample also contains other DNA sequences that code for the same CDR3. V and J are TRBV7-9 and TRBJ2-5, with a tentative D call TRBD2 (5 bases). There are 11 residues in the CDR3. Germline-derived CDR1 and CDR2 are SEHNR and FQNEAQ (reference sequence). V lost 4 bases and J lost 5, with 5 bases in between. CDR3 in amino acids: CASSSGETQYF. In DNA form, the CDR3 reads TGTGCCAGCAGCTCGGGGGAGACCCAGTACTTC. Together with reference TRBV7-9 and TRBJ2-5, the CDR3 gives the full variable domain: DTGVSQNPRHKITKRGQNVTFRCDPISEHNRLYWYRQTLGQGPEFLTYFQNEAQLEKSRLLSDRFSAERPKGSFSTLEIQRTEQGDSAMYLCASSSGETQYFGPGTRLLVL.

The chain employs TRBV4-1 and TRBJ2-3; D is possibly TRBD2 (5 bases). The CDR3 covers 15 residues. Between the trimmed V and J ends, which lost 0 bases and 2 bases, there was a span of 9 bases. Germline V gene sequence: CDR1 MGHRA, CDR2 YSYEKL. DNA for the CDR3: TGCGCCAGCAGCCAAGAGACGGGGTCCACAGATACGCAGTATTTT. This encodes CASSQETGSTDTQYF.

V gene TRBV7-9 combines with J gene TRBJ2-7, with a tentative D call TRBD2 (7 bases). The CDR3 is 15 amino acids. The V gene lost 1 base and the J gene lost 6 bases, with 16 bases spanning the gap. In germline, CDR1 is SEHNR, CDR2 FQNEAQ (reference sequence). The CDR3 reads CASSLGGGSAVEQYF. The CDR3 DNA follows: TGTGCCAGCAGCTTAGGCGGGGGCTCAGCGGTCGAGCAGTACTTC.

The chain has TRBV4-1 and TRBJ2-7; 14 bases line up with TRBD2. The CDR3 runs to 18 residues. Germline assignment: CDR1 MGHRA and CDR2 YSYEKL. The ends lost 1 base at V and 2 bases at J; junction bases unmatched: 7. The CDR3 nucleotides read TGCGCCAGCAGCCAAGTCCCCGGACTAGCGGGAGGCCCCTACGAGCAGTACTTC. Protein sequence: CASSQVPGLAGGPYEQYF.